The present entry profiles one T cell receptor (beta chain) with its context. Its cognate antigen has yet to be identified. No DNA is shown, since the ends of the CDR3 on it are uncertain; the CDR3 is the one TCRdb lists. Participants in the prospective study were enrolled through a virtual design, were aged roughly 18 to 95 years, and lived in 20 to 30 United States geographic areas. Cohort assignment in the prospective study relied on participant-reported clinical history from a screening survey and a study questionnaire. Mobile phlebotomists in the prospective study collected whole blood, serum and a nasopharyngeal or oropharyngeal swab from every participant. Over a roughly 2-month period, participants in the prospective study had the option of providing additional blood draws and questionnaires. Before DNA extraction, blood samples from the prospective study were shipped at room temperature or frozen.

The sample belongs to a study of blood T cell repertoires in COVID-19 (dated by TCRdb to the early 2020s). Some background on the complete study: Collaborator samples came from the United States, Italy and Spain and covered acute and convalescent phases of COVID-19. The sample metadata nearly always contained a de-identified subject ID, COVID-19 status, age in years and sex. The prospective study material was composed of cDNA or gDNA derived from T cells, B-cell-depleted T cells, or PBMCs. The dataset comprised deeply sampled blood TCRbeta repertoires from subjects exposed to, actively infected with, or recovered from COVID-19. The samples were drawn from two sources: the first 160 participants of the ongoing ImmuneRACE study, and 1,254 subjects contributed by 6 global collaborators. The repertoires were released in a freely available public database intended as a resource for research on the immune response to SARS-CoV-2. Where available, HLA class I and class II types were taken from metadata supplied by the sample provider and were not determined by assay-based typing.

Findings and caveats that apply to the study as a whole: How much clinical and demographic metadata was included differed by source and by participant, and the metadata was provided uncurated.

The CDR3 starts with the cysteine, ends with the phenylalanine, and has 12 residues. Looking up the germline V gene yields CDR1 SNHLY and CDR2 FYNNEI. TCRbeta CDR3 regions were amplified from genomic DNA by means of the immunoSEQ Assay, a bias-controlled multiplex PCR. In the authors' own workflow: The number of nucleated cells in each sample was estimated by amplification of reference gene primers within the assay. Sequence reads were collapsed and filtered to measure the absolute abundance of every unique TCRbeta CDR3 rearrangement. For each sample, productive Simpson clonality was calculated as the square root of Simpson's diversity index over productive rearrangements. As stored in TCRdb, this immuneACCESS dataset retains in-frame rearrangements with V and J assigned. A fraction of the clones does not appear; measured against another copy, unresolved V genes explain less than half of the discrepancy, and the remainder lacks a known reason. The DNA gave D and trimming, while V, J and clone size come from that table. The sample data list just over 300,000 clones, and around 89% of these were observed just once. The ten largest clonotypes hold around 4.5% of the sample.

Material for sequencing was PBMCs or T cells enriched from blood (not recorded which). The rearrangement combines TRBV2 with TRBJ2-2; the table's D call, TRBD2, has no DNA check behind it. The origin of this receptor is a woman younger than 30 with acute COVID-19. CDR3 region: CASSFGAGELFF.